This passage covers 23 T cell receptor beta chains from one sample sequenced in a study of cytomegalovirus exposure and HLA in healthy donors. Amplification used 60 Vbeta primers and 13 Jbeta primers. Repertoires were generated with immunoSEQ multiplex PCR, while TCRdb's copy carries only in-frame clones and drops some. The sample gives approximately 130,000 clones, about 80% of which show up once; roughly 4% is in the top ten. What was sequenced was PBMCs. The source of these receptors is a middle-aged woman in good health and CMV-seronegative.

The rearrangement links TRBV5-4 to TRBJ2-7; 7 bases map to TRBD1. The ends lost 2 bases at V and 1 base at J; junction bases unmatched: 12. CDR1 is SGHNT, CDR2 YYREEE, per germline (reference sequence). CDR3 length equals 17 residues. The CDR3 spells CASSLRITGDTSYEQYF. The CDR3 coding sequence is TGTGCCAGCAGCTTAAGAATAACAGGGGACACGTCCTACGAGCAGTACTTC.

The V call is TRBV4-3, the J call TRBJ1-4, with TRBD1 identical over 9 bases. The ends lost 0 bases at V and 8 bases at J; junction bases unmatched: 4. The CDR3 sequence is 15 residues long. Germline lookup yields CDR1 LGHNA and CDR2 YSLEER. CDR3 amino acids: CASSQEWTGVEKLFF. The CDR3 DNA sequence: TGCGCCAGCAGCCAAGAGTGGACAGGGGTAGAAAAACTGTTTTTT.

The genes are TRBV5-1 and TRBJ1-4; tentative D call: TRBD1 (6 bases). The CDR3 sequence is 15 residues long. Between the trimmed V and J ends, which lost 4 bases and 2 bases, there was a span of 12 bases. Per the germline V gene, CDR1 is SGHRS and CDR2 is YFSETQ. Here the CDR3 reads CASSLQGNTNEKLFF. In DNA form, the CDR3 reads TGCGCCAGCAGCCTCCAGGGGAACACTAATGAAAAACTGTTTTTT.

V and J are TRBV29-1 and TRBJ2-5; 7 bases map to TRBD2. Germline loops: CDR1 SQVTM, CDR2 ANQGSEA. This CDR3 region has 13 residues. Trimming removed 6 bases from V and 1 base from J; junction bases left unmatched: 5. CDR3 sequence (DNA): TGCAGCGTGGGGAGGGCCTTCCAAGAGACCCAGTACTTC. It translates to CSVGRAFQETQYF.

This clone was seen just once. The V gene is TRBV5-1, the J gene TRBJ1-1; 7 bases agree with TRBD1. CDR1 and CDR2 from the germline V gene are SGHRS and YFSETQ. After removal of 4 bases from V and 2 bases from J, the junction contained 8 bases not matched to a gene. The CDR3 consists of 15 residues. CDR3 protein: CASSLRAGGNTEAFF. The CDR3 nucleotides are TGCGCCAGCAGCCTCCGGGCAGGGGGTAACACTGAAGCTTTCTTT.

This clone was detected a few times. The chain uses TRBV4-2 and TRBJ2-1, with 9 bases that match TRBD2. CDR1 and CDR2 (germline): LGHNA, YNFKEQ. The CDR3 loop spans 18 amino acids. Trimming took 0 bases from V and 4 from J; bases not matched to a gene: 10. CDR3 loop: CASSQEPIGLARYNEQFF. The CDR3 DNA sequence: TGTGCCAGCAGCCAAGAGCCAATAGGACTAGCGCGTTACAATGAGCAGTTCTTC.

This clone was counted only a few times. J is TRBJ2-7 and V is TRBV10-3, with D tentatively TRBD2 (6 bases). The germline V gene encodes CDR1 ENHRY and CDR2 SYGVKD. This CDR3 is built from 13 residues. Trimming stripped 3 bases from V and 6 bases from J, with 12 bases between. The CDR3 protein is CAISDTGLFEQYF. The CDR3 DNA is TGTGCCATCAGTGATACGGGACTTTTCGAGCAGTACTTC.

The rearrangement joins TRBV9 to TRBJ2-1, with D possibly TRBD2 on 6 matching bases. Germline V gene lookup returns CDR1 SGDLS and CDR2 YYNGEE. This CDR3 is built from 14 residues. V lost 2 bases and J 5 bases, leaving 11 bases between the germline ends. The CDR3 DNA reads as TGTGCCAGCAGCGTCAGCGGGCGGGACAATGAGCAGTTCTTC. Residues: CASSVSGRDNEQFF.

The rearrangement joins TRBV4-3 to TRBJ1-1, with D possibly being TRBD1 (5 bases). The length of the CDR3 is 15 residues. Germline lookup yields CDR1 LGHNA and CDR2 YSLEER. Trimming took 0 bases from V and 5 from J, leaving 13 bases between them. The CDR3 reads CASSQDPRGVTEAFF. In DNA, the CDR3 is TGCGCCAGCAGCCAAGATCCCCGGGGGGTAACTGAAGCTTTCTTT.

As regards this clone: The sample carries other DNA sequences with the same CDR3. The chain links TRBV2 to TRBJ1-4; 9 bases agree with TRBD1. With 6 bases clipped from V and 3 bases from J, the junction kept 11 bases outside the gene matches. The germline gives CDR1 SNHLY, CDR2 FYNNEI. There are 17 residues in the CDR3. CDR3 in DNA: TGTGCCAGCAGAGACAGGGGGGGCGGGTACCCTAATGAAAAACTGTTTTTT. The encoded protein is CASRDRGGGYPNEKLFF.

This clone was picked up a small number of times. This sequence joins TRBV27 and TRBJ1-4; D ambiguous. V shed 0 bases and J shed 3 bases, with 8 bases lying between them. Germline values: CDR1 MNHEY, CDR2 SMNVEV (reference sequence). CDR3 size: 15 residues. The CDR3 loop is CASSLSTFANEKLFF. The CDR3, as DNA: TGTGCCAGCAGTTTATCGACATTCGCTAATGAAAAACTGTTTTTT.

This clone was counted a single time. V is TRBV15 and J is TRBJ2-1, with 7 bases fitting TRBD1. V was clipped by 3 bases and J by 4 bases; unmatched bases: 3. In germline, CDR1 is LNHNV, CDR2 YYDKDF (reference sequence). The CDR3 is 14 amino acids. CDR3 amino acids: CATSRDRSYNEQFF. CDR3 DNA: TGTGCCACCAGCAGGGACAGGTCTTACAATGAGCAGTTCTTC.

This clone has only a few counts. The rearrangement uses TRBV4-3 and TRBJ1-1; TRBD1 might be the D (5 bases). The CDR3 runs 15 residues. Germline-derived CDR1 and CDR2 are LGHNA and YSLEER. The V end lost 0 bases, the J end lost 5 bases, and 13 bases lay between the germline ends. In DNA form, the CDR3 reads TGCGCCAGCAGCCAAGATGTAGGGGCGGAGACTGAAGCTTTCTTT. Residues: CASSQDVGAETEAFF.

This chain connects TRBV7-2 to TRBJ1-2; TRBD1 agrees at 7 bases. Germline CDR1 reads SGHTA; CDR2 reads FQGNSA. The CDR3 spans 14 residues. The V segment lost 1 base and the J segment 2 bases; nucleotides outside the gene matches: 1. The CDR3: CASSLDRGNYGYTF. The CDR3 DNA reads as TGTGCCAGCAGCTTAGACAGGGGAAACTATGGCTACACCTTC.

V gene TRBV10-3 combines with J gene TRBJ1-1, with D maybe TRBD1 (5 bases). CDR1 is ENHRY and CDR2 is SYGVKD in the germline V gene. V lost 7 bases to trimming and J lost 10 bases, with 16 bases between them. The CDR3 extends over 12 amino acids. The CDR3 nucleotides are TGTGCCATCACCGCGGACGGCCAGGGAGCTTTCTTT. It specifies CAITADGQGAFF.

This clone came up once. The V gene is TRBV11-1, the J gene TRBJ2-3; D may be TRBD1 (6 bases). Germline V gene sequence: CDR1 SGHAT, CDR2 FQDESV (reference sequence). This CDR3 has 15 residues. The ends were cut back, 0 bases at V and 2 bases at J, with 9 bases in the middle. The CDR3 bases are TGTGCCAGCAGCTTAGCGGGGGCCGACACAGATACGCAGTATTTT. It yields the protein CASSLAGADTDTQYF.

This chain joins TRBV28 and TRBJ2-7; 13 positions agree with TRBD2. Germline CDR1 MDHEN, CDR2 SYDVKM. This CDR3 comprises 15 residues. J gave up 3 bases and V 6 bases, and 5 bases lay outside the gene matches. CDR3 amino acids: CASSPTSGRIYEQYF. The CDR3 DNA follows: TGTGCCAGCAGCCCGACTAGCGGGAGGATCTACGAGCAGTACTTC. The whole variable domain, remainder taken from reference TRBV28 and TRBJ2-7, is DVKVTQSSRYLVKRTGEKVFLECVQDMDHENMFWYRQDPGLGLRLIYFSYDVKMKEKGDIPEGYSVSREKKERFSLILESASTNQTSMYLCASSPTSGRIYEQYFGPGTRLTVT.

The chain employs TRBV28 and TRBJ2-4; perhaps TRBD1 as D (5 bases). V was trimmed by 3 bases and J by 6 bases, leaving 9 bases between them. The germline V gene has CDR1 MDHEN and CDR2 SYDVKM. The CDR3 consists of 13 residues. The CDR3 reads CASSLNRGNIQYF. The CDR3 DNA is TGTGCCAGCAGTTTGAATAGGGGAAACATTCAGTACTTC.

This clone was observed at least ten times. The V and J genes are TRBV4-2 and TRBJ1-2; 8 bases map to TRBD1. Trimming cost V 1 base and J 3 bases; bases outside gene matches: 7. Per germline, CDR1 LGHNA and CDR2 YNFKEQ. The CDR3 loop spans 16 amino acids. DNA for the CDR3: TGTGCCAGCAGCCAAGTATTAGCAGGGGGCGACTATGGCTACACCTTC. This sequence encodes CASSQVLAGGDYGYTF.

CDR3 DNA: TGTGCCAGCTCACCACGGGACAGGGGGCTCTACGAGCAGTACTTC. This translates into CASSPRDRGLYEQYF. This rearrangement joins TRBV18 to TRBJ2-7, with 12 bases that match TRBD1. V lost 1 base to trimming and J lost 3 bases; unmatched junction nucleotides: 1. The CDR3 contains 15 residues. The germline gives CDR1 KGHSH, CDR2 LQKENI.

This chain links TRBV7-2 with TRBJ1-4; 7 bases agree with TRBD1. V lost 6 bases, J lost 8 bases, and 9 bases stayed unmatched. CDR1 and CDR2 from the germline V gene are SGHTA and FQGNSA. This CDR3 contains 14 residues. This CDR3 is CASSPTGREEKLFF. In DNA, the CDR3 is TGTGCCAGCAGTCCGACAGGGCGGGAAGAAAAACTGTTTTTT.

This clone showed up just once. V usage is TRBV7-8 and J usage is TRBJ1-5; D is ambiguous. Per the germline V gene, CDR1 is SGHVS and CDR2 is FQNEAQ. The germline V and J ends were trimmed by 7 bases and 0 bases, with 13 bases remaining between them. There are 15 residues in the CDR3. DNA for the CDR3: TGTGCCAGCATTCCCGGAGGGTTTAGCAATCAGCCCCAGCATTTT. It yields the protein CASIPGGFSNQPQHF.

The J gene is TRBJ2-3, the V gene TRBV4-2; D remains unclear. The V end was cut by 1 base, the J end by 5 bases, with 10 bases between. The CDR3 extends over 14 amino acids. In germline, CDR1 is LGHNA, CDR2 YNFKEQ. The CDR3 protein is CASSQGASGDTQYF. As DNA, the CDR3 is TGTGCCAGCAGCCAAGGAGCTTCGGGAGATACGCAGTATTTT.